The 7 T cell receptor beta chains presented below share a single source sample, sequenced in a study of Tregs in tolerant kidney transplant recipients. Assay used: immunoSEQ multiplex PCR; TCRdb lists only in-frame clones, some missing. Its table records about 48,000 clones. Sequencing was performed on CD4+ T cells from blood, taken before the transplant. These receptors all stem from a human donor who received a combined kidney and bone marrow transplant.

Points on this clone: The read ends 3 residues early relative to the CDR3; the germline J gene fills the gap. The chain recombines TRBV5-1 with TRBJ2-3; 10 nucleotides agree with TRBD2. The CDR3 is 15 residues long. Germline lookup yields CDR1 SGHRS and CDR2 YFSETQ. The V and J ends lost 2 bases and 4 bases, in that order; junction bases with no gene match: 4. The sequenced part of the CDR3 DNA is TGCGCCAGCAGCTTACTAGCGGGATTTGCAGATACG. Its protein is CASSLLAGFADT. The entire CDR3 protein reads CASSLLAGFADTQYF. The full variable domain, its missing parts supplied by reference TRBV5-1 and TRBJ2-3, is KAGVTQTPRYLIKTRGQQVTLSCSPISGHRSVSWYQQTPGQGLQFLFEYFSETQRNKGNFPGRFSGRQFSNSRSEMNVSTLELGDSALYLCASSLLAGFADTQYFGPGTRLTVL.

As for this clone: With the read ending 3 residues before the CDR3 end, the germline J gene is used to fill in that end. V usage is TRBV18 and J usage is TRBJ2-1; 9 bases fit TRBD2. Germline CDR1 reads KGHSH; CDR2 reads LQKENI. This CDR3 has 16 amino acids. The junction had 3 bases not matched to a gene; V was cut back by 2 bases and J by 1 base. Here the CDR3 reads CASSPTTSGSYNEQFF. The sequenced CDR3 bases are TGTGCCAGCTCACCAACGACTAGCGGTTCCTACAATGAG.

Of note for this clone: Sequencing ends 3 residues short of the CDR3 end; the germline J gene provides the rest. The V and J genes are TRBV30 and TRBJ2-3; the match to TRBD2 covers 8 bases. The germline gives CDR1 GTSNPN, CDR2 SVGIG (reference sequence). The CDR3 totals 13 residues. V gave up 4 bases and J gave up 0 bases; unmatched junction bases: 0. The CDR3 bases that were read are TGTGCCTGGACTAGCGGGAGCACAGATACG. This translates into CAWTSGSTDT. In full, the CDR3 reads CAWTSGSTDTQYF.

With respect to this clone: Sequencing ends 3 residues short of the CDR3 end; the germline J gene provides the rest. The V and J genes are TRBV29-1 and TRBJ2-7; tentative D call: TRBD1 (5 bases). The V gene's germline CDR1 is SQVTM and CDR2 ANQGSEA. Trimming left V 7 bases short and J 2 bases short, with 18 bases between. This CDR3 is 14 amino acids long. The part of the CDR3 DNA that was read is TGCAGCGCCGTAAAGGACAACTTACCCTACGAG. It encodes CSAVKDNLPYE. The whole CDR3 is CSAVKDNLPYEQYF.

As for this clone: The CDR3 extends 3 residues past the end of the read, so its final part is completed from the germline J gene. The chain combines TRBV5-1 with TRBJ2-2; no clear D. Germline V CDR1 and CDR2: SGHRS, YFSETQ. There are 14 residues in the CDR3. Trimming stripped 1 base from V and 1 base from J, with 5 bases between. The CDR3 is CASSLSQNTGELFF. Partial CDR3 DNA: TGCGCCAGCAGCTTGTCCCAGAACACCGGGGAG.

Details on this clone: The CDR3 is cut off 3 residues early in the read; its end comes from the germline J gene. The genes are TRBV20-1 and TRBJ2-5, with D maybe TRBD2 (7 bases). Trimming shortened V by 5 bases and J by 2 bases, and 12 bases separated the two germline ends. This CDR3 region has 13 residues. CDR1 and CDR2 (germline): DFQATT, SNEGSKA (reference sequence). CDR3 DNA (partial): TGCAGTGCTTTGGGGAGGGGGCAAGAGACC. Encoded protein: CSALGRGQET. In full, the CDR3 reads CSALGRGQETQYF.

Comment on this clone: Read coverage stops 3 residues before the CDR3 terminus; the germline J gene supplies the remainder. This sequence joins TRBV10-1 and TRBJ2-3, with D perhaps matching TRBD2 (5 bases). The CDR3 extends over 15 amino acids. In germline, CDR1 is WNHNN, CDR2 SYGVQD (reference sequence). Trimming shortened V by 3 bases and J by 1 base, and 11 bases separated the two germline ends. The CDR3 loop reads CASSDPTKGTDTQYF. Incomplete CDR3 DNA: TGCGCCAGCAGTGATCCGACTAAAGGCACAGATACG.